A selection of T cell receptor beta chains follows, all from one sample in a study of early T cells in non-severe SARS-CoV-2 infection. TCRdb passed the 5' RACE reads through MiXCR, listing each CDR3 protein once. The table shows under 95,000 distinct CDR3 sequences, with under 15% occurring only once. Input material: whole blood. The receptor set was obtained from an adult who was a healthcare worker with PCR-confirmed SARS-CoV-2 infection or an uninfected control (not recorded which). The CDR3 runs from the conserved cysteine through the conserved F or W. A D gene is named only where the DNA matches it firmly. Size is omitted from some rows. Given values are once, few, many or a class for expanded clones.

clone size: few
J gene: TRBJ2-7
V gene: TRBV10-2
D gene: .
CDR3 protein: CASSELSRGLVGYEQYF
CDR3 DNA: TGCGCCAGCAGTGAGTTAAGCCGGGGCCTAGTGGGTTACGAGCAGTACTTC

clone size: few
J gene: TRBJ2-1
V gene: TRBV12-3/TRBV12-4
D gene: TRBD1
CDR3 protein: CASSPQGQDEQFF
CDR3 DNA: TGTGCCAGCAGTCCACAGGGACAGGATGAGCAGTTCTTC

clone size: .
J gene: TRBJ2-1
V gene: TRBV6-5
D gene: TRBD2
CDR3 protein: CASSQVSEREDIRYNEQFF
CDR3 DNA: TGTGCCAGCAGCCAGGTTAGCGAGCGGGAGGATATCCGGTACAATGAGCAGTTCTTC

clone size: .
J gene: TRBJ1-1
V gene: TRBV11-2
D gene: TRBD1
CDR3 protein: CASSPGTVLLNTEAFF
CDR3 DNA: TGTGCCAGCAGCCCCGGGACAGTACTGTTGAACACTGAAGCTTTCTTT

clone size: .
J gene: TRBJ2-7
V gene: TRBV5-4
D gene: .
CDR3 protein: CASSLWRPNLERDEQYF
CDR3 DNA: TGTGCCAGCAGCTTGTGGCGGCCTAACCTTGAACGCGACGAGCAGTACTTC

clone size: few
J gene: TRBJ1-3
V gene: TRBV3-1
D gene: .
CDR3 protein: CASSQDTYSGNTIYF
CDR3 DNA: TGTGCCAGCAGCCAAGACACTTACTCTGGAAACACCATATATTTT

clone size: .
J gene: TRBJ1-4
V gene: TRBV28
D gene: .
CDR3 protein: CASSYRDINEKLFF
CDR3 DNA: TGTGCCAGCAGTTACCGGGACATTAATGAAAAACTGTTTTTT

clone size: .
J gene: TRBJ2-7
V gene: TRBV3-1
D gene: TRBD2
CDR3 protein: CASSQDSTSGSYEQYF
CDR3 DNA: TGTGCCAGCAGCCAAGATAGCACTAGCGGGAGCTACGAGCAGTACTTC

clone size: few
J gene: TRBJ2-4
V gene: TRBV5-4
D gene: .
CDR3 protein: CASSPDLDLAKNIQYF
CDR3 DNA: TGTGCCAGCAGTCCGGACCTCGATCTAGCCAAAAACATTCAGTACTTC

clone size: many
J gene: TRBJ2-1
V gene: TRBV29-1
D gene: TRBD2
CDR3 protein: CSAAPGLAGMGWDNEQFF
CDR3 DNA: TGCAGCGCTGCACCGGGACTAGCGGGCATGGGGTGGGACAATGAGCAGTTCTTC

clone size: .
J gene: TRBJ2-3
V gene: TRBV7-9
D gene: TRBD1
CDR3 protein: CASSLGQASPDTQYF
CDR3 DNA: TGTGCCAGCAGCCTCGGACAGGCGAGTCCAGATACGCAGTATTTT

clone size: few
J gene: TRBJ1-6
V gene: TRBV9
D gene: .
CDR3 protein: CASSLTPSSPLHF
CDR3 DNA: TGTGCCAGCAGCCTAACGCCCAGTTCACCCCTCCACTTT

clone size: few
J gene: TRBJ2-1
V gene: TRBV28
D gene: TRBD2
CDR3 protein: CALGASGRNEQFF
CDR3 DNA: TGTGCCCTAGGGGCTAGCGGGAGGAATGAGCAGTTCTTC

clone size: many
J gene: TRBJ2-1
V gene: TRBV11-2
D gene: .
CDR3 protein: CASSLDRSVEQFF
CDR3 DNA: TGTGCCAGCAGCTTAGATAGGAGCGTTGAGCAGTTCTTC

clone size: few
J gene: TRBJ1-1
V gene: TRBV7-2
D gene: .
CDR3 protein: CASSLARYTEAFF
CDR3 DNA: TGTGCCAGCAGCTTAGCCCGATACACTGAAGCTTTCTTT

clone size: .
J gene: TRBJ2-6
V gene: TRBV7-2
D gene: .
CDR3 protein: CASSLSRTSGANVLTF
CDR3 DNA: TGTGCCAGCAGCCTCAGTCGCACCTCTGGGGCCAACGTCCTGACTTTC

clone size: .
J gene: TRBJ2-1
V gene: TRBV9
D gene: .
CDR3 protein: CASSVGSGFSYNEQFF
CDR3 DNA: TGTGCCAGCAGCGTAGGTAGCGGATTCTCCTACAATGAGCAGTTCTTC

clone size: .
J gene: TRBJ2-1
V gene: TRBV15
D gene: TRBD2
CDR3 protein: CATSPGTSGSLNEQFF
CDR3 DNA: TGTGCCACCAGTCCTGGGACTAGCGGGAGTCTGAATGAGCAGTTCTTC

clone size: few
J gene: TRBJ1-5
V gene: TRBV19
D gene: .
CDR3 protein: CASSPRPLVIQPQHF
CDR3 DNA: TGTGCCAGTAGTCCCCGGCCCCTTGTTATTCAGCCCCAGCATTTT

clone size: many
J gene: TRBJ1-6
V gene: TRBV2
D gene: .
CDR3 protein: CASSGTDPNNSPLHF
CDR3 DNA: TGTGCCAGCAGTGGAACGGACCCGAATAATTCACCCCTCCACTTT

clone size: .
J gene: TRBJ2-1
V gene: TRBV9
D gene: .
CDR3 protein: CASSVTAYEQFF
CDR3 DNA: TGTGCCAGCAGCGTAACGGCCTATGAGCAGTTCTTC

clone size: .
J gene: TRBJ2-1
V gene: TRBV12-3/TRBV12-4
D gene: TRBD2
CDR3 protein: CASSLGMGRERNEQFF
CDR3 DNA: TGTGCCAGCAGTTTGGGTATGGGGCGGGAGCGCAATGAGCAGTTCTTC

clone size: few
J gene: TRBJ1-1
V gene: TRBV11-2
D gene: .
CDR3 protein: CASRVTMNTEAFF
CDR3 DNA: TGTGCCAGCAGGGTCACAATGAACACTGAAGCTTTCTTT

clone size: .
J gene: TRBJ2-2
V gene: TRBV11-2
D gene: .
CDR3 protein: CAGSPGVATNTGELFF
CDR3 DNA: TGTGCCGGATCCCCCGGGGTGGCTACGAACACCGGGGAGCTGTTTTTT

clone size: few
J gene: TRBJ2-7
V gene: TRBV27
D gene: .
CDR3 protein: CASSWENGEQYF
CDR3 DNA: TGTGCCAGCAGTTGGGAGAATGGCGAGCAGTACTTC

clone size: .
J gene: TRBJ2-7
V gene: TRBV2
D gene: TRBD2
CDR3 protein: CASSDGRTSYEQYF
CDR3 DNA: TGTGCCAGCAGTGACGGGAGGACCTCCTACGAGCAGTACTTC

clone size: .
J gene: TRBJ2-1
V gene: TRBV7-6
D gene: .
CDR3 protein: CASSPGVARYNEQFF
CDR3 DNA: TGTGCCAGCAGTCCTGGGGTAGCGAGGTACAATGAGCAGTTCTTC

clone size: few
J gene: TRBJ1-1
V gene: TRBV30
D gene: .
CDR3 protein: CAWSGAGAEAFF
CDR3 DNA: TGTGCCTGGAGTGGAGCCGGGGCTGAAGCTTTCTTT

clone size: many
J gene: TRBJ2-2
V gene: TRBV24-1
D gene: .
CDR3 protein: CAGRWQHTGELFF
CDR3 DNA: TGTGCCGGGCGTTGGCAGCACACCGGGGAGCTGTTTTTT

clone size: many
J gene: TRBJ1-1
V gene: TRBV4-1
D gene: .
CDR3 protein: CASSQEVNRNTEAFF
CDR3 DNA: TGCGCCAGCAGCCAAGAAGTGAACCGGAACACTGAAGCTTTCTTT

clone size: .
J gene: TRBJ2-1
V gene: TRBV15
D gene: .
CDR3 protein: CATSRLPDNEQFF
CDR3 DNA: TGTGCCACCAGCAGGCTACCTGACAATGAGCAGTTCTTC

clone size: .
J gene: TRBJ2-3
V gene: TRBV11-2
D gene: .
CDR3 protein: CASSLTSDTQYF
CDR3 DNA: TGTGCCAGCAGCTTAACCTCAGATACGCAGTATTTT

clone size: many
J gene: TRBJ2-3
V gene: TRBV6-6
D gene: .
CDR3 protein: CASTVWGRTDTQYF
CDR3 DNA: TGTGCCAGTACCGTATGGGGACGCACAGATACGCAGTATTTT

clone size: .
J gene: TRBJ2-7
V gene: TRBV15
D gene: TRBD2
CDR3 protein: CATTHLGGGLYEQYF
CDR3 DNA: TGTGCCACCACCCATCTCGGGGGGGGCCTCTACGAGCAGTACTTC

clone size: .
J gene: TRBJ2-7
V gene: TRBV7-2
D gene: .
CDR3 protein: CASSRQGGSSYEQYF
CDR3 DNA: TGTGCCAGCAGCCGCCAAGGAGGGAGCTCCTACGAGCAGTACTTC

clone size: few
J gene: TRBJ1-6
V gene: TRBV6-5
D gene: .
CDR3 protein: CASSSLRGSPLHF
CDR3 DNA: TGTGCCAGCAGTTCCCTTCGGGGTTCACCCCTCCACTTT

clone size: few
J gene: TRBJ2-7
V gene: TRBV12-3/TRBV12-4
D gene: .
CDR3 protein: CASSLDSLRSEQYF
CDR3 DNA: TGTGCCAGCAGTTTAGATAGCCTTCGAAGCGAGCAGTACTTC

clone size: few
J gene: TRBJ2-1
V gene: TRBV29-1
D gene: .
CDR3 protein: CSVGGANEQFF
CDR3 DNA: TGCAGCGTTGGGGGGGCCAATGAGCAGTTCTTC

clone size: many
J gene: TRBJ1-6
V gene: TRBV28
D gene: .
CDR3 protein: CASSESKGLGSYNSPLHF
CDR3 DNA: TGTGCCAGCAGTGAAAGCAAAGGGTTGGGCTCCTATAATTCACCCCTCCACTTT

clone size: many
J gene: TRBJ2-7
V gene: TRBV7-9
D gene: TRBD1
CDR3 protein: CASRLDRGSYEQYF
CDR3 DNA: TGTGCCAGCAGACTTGACAGGGGATCCTACGAGCAGTACTTC

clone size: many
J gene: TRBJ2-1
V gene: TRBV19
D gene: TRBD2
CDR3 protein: CASTPTSGRNEQFF
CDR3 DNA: TGTGCCAGTACCCCGACTAGCGGGAGGAATGAGCAGTTCTTC

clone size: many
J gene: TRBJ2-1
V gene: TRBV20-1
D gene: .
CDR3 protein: CSAPGRHAFEQFF
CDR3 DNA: TGCAGTGCCCCCGGGCGTCATGCCTTTGAGCAGTTCTTC

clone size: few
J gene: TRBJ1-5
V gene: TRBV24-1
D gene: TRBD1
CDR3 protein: CATSGTGRYQPQHF
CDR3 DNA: TGTGCCACCAGTGGGACAGGGAGATATCAGCCCCAGCATTTT

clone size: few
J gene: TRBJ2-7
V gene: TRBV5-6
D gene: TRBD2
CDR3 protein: CASSSGLAGGAQYF
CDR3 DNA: TGTGCCAGCAGCTCGGGACTAGCGGGAGGGGCGCAGTACTTC

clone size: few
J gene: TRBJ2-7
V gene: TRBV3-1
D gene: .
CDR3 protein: CASSQAEGPYEQYF
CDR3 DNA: TGTGCCAGCAGCCAAGCGGAGGGCCCCTACGAGCAGTACTTC

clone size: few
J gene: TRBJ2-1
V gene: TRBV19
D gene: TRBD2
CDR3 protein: CASSISGRWYNEQFF
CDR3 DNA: TGTGCCAGTAGTATTAGCGGGAGGTGGTACAATGAGCAGTTCTTC

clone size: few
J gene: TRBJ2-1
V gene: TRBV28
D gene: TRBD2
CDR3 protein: CATSGSSYNEQFF
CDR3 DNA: TGTGCCACGAGCGGGAGCTCCTACAATGAGCAGTTCTTC

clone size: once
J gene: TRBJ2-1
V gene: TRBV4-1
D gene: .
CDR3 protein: CASSITTSQGGSYNEQFF
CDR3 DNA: TGCGCCAGCAGCATCACAACAAGCCAGGGAGGATCCTACAATGAGCAGTTCTTC

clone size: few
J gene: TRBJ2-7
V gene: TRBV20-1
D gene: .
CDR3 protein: CSARDTGLYEQYF
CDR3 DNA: TGCAGTGCTAGAGACACAGGGTTGTACGAGCAGTACTTC

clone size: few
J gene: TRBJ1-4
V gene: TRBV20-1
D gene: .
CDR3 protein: CSDGGGTNEKLFF
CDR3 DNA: TGCAGTGACGGTGGCGGAACTAATGAAAAACTGTTTTTT

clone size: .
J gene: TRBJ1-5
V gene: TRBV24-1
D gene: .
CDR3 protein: CATSEEDRFRPQHF
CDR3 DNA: TGTGCCACCAGTGAGGAAGACAGGTTTCGGCCCCAGCATTTT

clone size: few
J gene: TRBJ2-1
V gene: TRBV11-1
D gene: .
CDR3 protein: CASSHRDNEQFF
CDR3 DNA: TGTGCCAGCAGCCATCGGGACAATGAGCAGTTCTTC

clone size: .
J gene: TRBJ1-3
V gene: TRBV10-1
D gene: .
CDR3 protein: CASSESTGRSENTIYF
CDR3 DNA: TGCGCCAGCAGTGAGTCGACGGGAAGATCTGAAAACACCATATATTTT

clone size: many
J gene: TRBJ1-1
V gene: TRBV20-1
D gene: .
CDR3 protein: CSARSQVANTEAFF
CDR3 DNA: TGCAGTGCTAGGAGTCAGGTCGCGAACACTGAAGCTTTCTTT

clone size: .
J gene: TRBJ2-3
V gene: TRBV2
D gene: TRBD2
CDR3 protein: CASSELAGVVDTQYF
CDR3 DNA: TGTGCCAGCAGTGAACTAGCGGGAGTTGTAGATACGCAGTATTTT

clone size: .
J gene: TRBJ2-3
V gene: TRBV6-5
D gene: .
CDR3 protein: CASSFSIMRNTDTQYF
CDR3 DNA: TGTGCCAGCAGTTTCAGCATCATGAGGAACACAGATACGCAGTATTTT

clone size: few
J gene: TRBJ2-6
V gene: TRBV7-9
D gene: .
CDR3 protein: CASSFTSPGPPGANVLTF
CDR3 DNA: TGTGCCAGCAGCTTTACCTCCCCCGGGCCCCCTGGGGCCAACGTCCTGACTTTC

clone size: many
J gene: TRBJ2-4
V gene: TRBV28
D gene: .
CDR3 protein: CASSFMYQPYKNIQYF
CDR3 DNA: TGTGCCAGCAGTTTTATGTACCAACCCTACAAAAACATTCAGTACTTC

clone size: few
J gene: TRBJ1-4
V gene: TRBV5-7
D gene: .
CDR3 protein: CASSLRGIEKLFF
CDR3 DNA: TGTGCCAGCAGCTTGAGGGGAATCGAAAAACTGTTTTTT